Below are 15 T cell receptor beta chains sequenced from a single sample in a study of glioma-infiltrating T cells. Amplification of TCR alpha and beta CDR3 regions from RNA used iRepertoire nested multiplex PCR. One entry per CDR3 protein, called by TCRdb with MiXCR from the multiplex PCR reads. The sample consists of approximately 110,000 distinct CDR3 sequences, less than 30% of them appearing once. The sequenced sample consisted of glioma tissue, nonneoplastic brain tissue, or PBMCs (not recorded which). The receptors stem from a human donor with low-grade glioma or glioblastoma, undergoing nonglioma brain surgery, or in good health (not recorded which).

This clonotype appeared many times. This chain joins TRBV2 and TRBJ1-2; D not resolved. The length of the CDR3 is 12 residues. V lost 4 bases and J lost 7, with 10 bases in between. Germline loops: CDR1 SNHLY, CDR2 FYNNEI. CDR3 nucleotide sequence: TGTGCCAGCAGTGGGAGTAGGGTTGGCTACACCTTC. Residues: CASSGSRVGYTF. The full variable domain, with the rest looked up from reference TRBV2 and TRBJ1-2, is EPEVTQTPSHQVTQMGQEVILRCVPISNHLYFYWYRQILGQKVEFLVSFYNNEISEKSEIFDDQFSVERPDGSNFTLKIRSTKLEDSAMYFCASSGSRVGYTFGSGTRLTVV.

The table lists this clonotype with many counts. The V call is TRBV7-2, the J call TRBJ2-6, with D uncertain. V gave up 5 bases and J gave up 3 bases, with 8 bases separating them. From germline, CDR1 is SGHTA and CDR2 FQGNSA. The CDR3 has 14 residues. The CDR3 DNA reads TGTGCCAGCAGCCCCAAGAGTGGGGCCAACGTCCTGACTTTC. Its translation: CASSPKSGANVLTF.

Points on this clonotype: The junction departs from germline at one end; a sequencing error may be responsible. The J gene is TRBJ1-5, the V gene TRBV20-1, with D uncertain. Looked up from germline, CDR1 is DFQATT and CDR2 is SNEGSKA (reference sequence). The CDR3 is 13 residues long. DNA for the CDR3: TGCAGTTCTAGAGATCAAGGTCACCAGCCCCAGCATTTT. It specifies CSSRDQGHQPQHF.

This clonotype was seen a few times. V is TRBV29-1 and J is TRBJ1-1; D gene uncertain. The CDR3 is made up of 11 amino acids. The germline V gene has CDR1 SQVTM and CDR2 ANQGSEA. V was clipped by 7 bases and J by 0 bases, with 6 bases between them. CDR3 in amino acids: CSAAVNTEAFF. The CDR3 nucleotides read TGCAGCGCCGCAGTGAACACTGAAGCTTTCTTT.

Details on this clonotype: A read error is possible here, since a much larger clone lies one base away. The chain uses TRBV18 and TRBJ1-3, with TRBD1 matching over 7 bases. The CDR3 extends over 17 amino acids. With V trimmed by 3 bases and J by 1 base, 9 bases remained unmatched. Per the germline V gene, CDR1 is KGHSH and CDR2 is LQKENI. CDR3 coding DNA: TGTGCCAGCTCACCTTGGACAGGAAGGAGGTCTGGAAACACCATATATTTT. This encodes CASSPWTGRRSGNTIYF.

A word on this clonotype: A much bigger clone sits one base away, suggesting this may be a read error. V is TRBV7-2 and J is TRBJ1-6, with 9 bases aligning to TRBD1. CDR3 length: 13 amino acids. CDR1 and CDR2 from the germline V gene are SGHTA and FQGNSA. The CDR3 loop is CASSADRGSPLYF. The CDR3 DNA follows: TGTGCCAGCAGCGCGGACAGGGGTTCACCCCTCTACTTT.

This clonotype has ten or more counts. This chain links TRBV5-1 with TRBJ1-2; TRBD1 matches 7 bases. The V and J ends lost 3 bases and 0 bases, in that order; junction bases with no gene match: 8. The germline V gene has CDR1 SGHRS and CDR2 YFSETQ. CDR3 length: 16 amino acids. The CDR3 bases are TGCGCCAGCAGCTCCGGGACAGCAATAACTAACTATGGCTACACCTTC. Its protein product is CASSSGTAITNYGYTF.

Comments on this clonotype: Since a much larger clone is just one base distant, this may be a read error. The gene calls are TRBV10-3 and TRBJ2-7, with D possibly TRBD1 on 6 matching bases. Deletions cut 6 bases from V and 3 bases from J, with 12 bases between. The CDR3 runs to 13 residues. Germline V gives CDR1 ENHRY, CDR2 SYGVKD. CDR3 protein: CAIRRTDDYEQYF. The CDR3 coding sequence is TGTGCCATCAGAAGGACAGACGACTACGAGCAGTACTTC.

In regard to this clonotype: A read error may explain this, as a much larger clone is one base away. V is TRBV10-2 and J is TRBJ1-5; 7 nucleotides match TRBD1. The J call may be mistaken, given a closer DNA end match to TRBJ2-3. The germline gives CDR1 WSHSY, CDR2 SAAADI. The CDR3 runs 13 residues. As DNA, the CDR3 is TGCGCCAGTGGGACAGCAAAACTTCAGCCCCAGTATTTT. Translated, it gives CASGTAKLQPQYF.

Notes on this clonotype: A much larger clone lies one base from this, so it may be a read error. The CDR3 nucleotides are TGCGTCAGCAGCCAAGGCCAATTGGTCTCCTACAATGAGCAGTTCTTC. Residues: CVSSQGQLVSYNEQFF. The chain has TRBV4-3 and TRBJ2-1; D is uncertain. Germline V gives CDR1 LGHNA, CDR2 YSLEER. The CDR3 has 16 amino acids.

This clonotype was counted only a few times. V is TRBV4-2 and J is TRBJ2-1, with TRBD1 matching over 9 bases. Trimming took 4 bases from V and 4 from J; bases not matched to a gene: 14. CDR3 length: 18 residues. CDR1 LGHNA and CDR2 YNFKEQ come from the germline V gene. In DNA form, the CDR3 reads TGTGCCAGCAGCCGTGACTCACGGGGACAGGGAGTTTACAATGAGCAGTTCTTC. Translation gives CASSRDSRGQGVYNEQFF.

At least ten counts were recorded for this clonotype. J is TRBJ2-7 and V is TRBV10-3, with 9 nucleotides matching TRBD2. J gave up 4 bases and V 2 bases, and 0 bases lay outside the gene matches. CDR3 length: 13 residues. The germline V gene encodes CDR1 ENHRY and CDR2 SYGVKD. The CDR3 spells CAISETSGYEQYF. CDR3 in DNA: TGTGCCATCAGTGAGACTAGCGGGTACGAGCAGTACTTC.

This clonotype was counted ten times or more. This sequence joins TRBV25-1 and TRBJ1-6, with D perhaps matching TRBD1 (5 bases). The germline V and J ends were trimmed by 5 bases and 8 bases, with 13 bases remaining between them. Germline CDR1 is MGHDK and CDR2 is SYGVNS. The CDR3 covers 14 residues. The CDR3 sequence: CASSITGRDSPLHF. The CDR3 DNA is TGTGCCAGCAGTATTACGGGACGGGATTCACCCCTCCACTTT.

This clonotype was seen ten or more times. CDR3 region: CASRTGPSTDTQYF. The CDR3 nucleotides read TGTGCCAGCAGGACAGGGCCGAGCACAGATACGCAGTATTTT. The chain joins TRBV6-1 to TRBJ2-3, with TRBD1 matching 7 bases. Germline V gives CDR1 MNHNS, CDR2 SASEGT. The length of the CDR3 is 14 residues. V lost 6 bases to trimming and J lost 0 bases; unmatched junction nucleotides: 3.

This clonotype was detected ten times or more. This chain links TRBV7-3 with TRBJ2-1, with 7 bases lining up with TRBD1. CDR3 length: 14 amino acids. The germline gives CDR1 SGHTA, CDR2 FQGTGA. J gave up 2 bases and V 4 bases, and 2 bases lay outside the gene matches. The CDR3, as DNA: TGTGCCAGCAGCTCACAGGGGCCCTACAATGAGCAGTTCTTC. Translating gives CASSSQGPYNEQFF.